This T cell receptor beta chain is from a study of T cell responses to AZD1222 COVID-19 vaccine. The table came from immunoSEQ multiplex PCR; TCRdb's copy has only in-frame clones and leaves some out. The table lists more than 75,000 clones, about four fifths of them singletons. CDR1 and CDR2 from the germline V gene are SGHKS and YYEKEE (reference sequence). This CDR3 region has 15 residues. Trimming left V 2 bases short and J 6 bases short, with 18 bases between. V is TRBV5-5 and J is TRBJ2-7, with D perhaps matching TRBD2 (6 bases). The input for sequencing was peripheral blood, taken 28 days after the second AZD1222 dose. The clonotype originates from an adult who received the AZD1222 COVID-19 vaccine. The CDR3 DNA is TGTGCCAGCAGCTTTGATCAGGGAGGAATCTCCGAGCAGTACTTC. Protein sequence: CASSFDQGGISEQYF.